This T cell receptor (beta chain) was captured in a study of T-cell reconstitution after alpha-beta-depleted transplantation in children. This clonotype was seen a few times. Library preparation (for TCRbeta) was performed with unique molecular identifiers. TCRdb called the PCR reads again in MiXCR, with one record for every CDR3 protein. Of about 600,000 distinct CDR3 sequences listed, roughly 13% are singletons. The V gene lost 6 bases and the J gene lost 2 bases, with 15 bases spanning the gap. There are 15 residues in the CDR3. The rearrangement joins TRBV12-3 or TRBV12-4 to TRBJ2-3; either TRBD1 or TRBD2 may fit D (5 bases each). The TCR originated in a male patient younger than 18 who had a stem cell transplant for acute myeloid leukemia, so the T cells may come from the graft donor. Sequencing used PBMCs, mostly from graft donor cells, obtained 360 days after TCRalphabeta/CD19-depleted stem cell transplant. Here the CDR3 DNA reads TGTGCCAGCAGCCCCCCCGTGGGGGTCACAGATACGCAGTATTTT. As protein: CASSPPVGVTDTQYF.